What follows are 29 T cell receptor beta chains derived from one specimen sequenced in a study of cytomegalovirus exposure and HLA in healthy donors (dated by TCRdb to the late 2010s). The library was prepared using the immunoSEQ multiplex PCR assay. For the multiplex PCR, a mixture combining 60 forward primers for TCR Vbeta segments and 13 reverse primers for TCR Jbeta segments was used. Held by TCRdb, this immuneACCESS table contains in-frame sequences only and omits some clones. Under half of the omission traces to an unresolved V gene where checked; the cause of the rest is unknown. The sample profile shows 60,000 to 75,000 clones; 85% to 90% of them were found once. 9.5% to 13% of the sample belongs to the ten largest clones. Sequencing was carried out using PBMCs. The receptor source for this set is a woman aged 25 to 39 in good health and CMV-seropositive.

This chain joins TRBV28 and TRBJ1-2; TRBD1 aligns across 7 bases. J was trimmed by 6 bases and V by 4 bases; bases with no gene match: 5. The CDR3 spans 13 residues. The germline V gene encodes CDR1 MDHEN and CDR2 SYDVKM. The CDR3 reads CASSYRQGDGYTF. CDR3 DNA: TGTGCCAGCAGTTACCGACAGGGTGATGGCTACACCTTC.

The chain couples TRBV28 to TRBJ2-1; the D is unclear. Germline values: CDR1 MDHEN, CDR2 SYDVKM. The V and J ends lost 1 base and 8 bases respectively, with 3 bases between them. This CDR3 spans 11 amino acids. The CDR3 spells CASSLSHEQFF. The CDR3 nucleotides are TGTGCCAGCAGTTTATCTCATGAGCAGTTCTTC.

The chain uses TRBV11-2 and TRBJ2-1; D gene ambiguous. Germline V lookup: CDR1 SGHAT, CDR2 FQNNGV. The CDR3 extends over 15 amino acids. V dropped 5 bases and J dropped 0 bases, with 11 bases sitting between them. The DNA of the CDR3 is TGTGCCAGCAGCGAGACCGCTAGCTCCTACAATGAGCAGTTCTTC. Protein: CASSETASSYNEQFF.

The table lists this clone with a few counts. The chain recombines TRBV6-9 with TRBJ1-6; no reliable D call. This CDR3 has 14 amino acids. The germline gives CDR1 MNHGY, CDR2 SVAAGI. Trimming took 2 bases from V and 8 from J, leaving 10 bases between them. The CDR3 DNA sequence: TGTGCCAGCAGTTATCTGGCAAATCATTCACCCCTCCACTTT. Translating it yields CASSYLANHSPLHF.

The chain couples TRBV30 to TRBJ2-7; 12 bases map to TRBD2. Germline CDR1 is GTSNPN and CDR2 is SVGIG (reference sequence). With 2 bases clipped from V and 5 bases from J, the junction kept 4 bases outside the gene matches. CDR3 length: 14 residues. CDR3 residues: CAWSPGLAGNEQYF. CDR3 sequence (DNA): TGTGCCTGGAGTCCCGGACTAGCGGGAAACGAGCAGTACTTC.

The J gene is TRBJ1-2, the V gene TRBV7-9, with 7 positions matching TRBD1. This CDR3 is 15 amino acids long. V dropped 5 bases and J dropped 3; count of bases not matched to a gene: 9. The germline V gene has CDR1 SEHNR and CDR2 FQNEAQ (reference sequence). The DNA of the CDR3 is TGTGCCAGCAGCCCACCCGGGACAGCCCACTATGGCTACACCTTC. It specifies CASSPPGTAHYGYTF. Combining the CDR3 with reference TRBV7-9 and TRBJ1-2 gives the whole variable domain DTGVSQNPRHKITKRGQNVTFRCDPISEHNRLYWYRQTLGQGPEFLTYFQNEAQLEKSRLLSDRFSAERPKGSFSTLEIQRTEQGDSAMYLCASSPPGTAHYGYTFGSGTRLTVV.

The chain combines TRBV19 with TRBJ2-1; 10 bases fit TRBD2. The junction had 5 bases not matched to a gene; V was cut back by 5 bases and J by 4 bases. The length of the CDR3 is 15 residues. The germline CDR1 and CDR2 sequences are LNHDA and SQIVND (reference sequence). CDR3 sequence (DNA): TGTGCCAGTAGTTGGACTAGCGGCATATACAATGAGCAGTTCTTC. It yields the protein CASSWTSGIYNEQFF.

J is TRBJ2-3 and V is TRBV19, with TRBD2 as a possible D gene (5 bases). This CDR3 has 15 amino acids. Germline V gene lookup returns CDR1 LNHDA and CDR2 SQIVND (reference sequence). V shed 3 bases and J shed 0 bases, with 10 bases lying between them. This CDR3 reads CASSMGWTSTDTQYF. The CDR3 DNA is TGTGCCAGTAGTATGGGGTGGACTAGCACAGATACGCAGTATTTT.

The V and J genes are TRBV7-2 and TRBJ1-6; TRBD1 aligns across 9 bases. Unmatched junction bases numbered 5, after V lost 5 bases and J lost 9 bases. The CDR3 covers 14 residues. CDR1 is SGHTA and CDR2 is FQGNSA in the germline V gene. The CDR3 protein is CASSRTGVSSPLHF. The CDR3 bases are TGTGCCAGCAGCCGGACAGGGGTGAGTTCACCCCTCCACTTT.

V and J are TRBV11-2 and TRBJ2-5; the match to TRBD2 covers 10 bases. The J call is uncertain, as TRBJ2-7 better fits the DNA end. The V gene's germline CDR1 is SGHAT and CDR2 FQNNGV. The CDR3 extends over 16 amino acids. The CDR3 loop is CASSLVASGSSLEQYF. DNA of the CDR3: TGTGCCAGCAGCTTAGTGGCTAGCGGGAGTTCCCTCGAGCAGTACTTC.

The table lists this clone with a few counts. The chain carries TRBV7-9 and TRBJ1-1; a possible D gene is TRBD1 (5 bases). The germline V gene encodes CDR1 SEHNR and CDR2 FQNEAQ (reference sequence). CDR3 length: 15 amino acids. Trimming stripped 2 bases from V and 4 bases from J, with 14 bases between. CDR3 in amino acids: CASSLSSGPGTEAFF. CDR3 sequence (DNA): TGTGCCAGCAGCTTATCCTCAGGGCCGGGCACTGAAGCTTTCTTT.

V gene TRBV5-4 combines with J gene TRBJ2-1; 10 nucleotides line up with TRBD2. The germline CDR1 and CDR2 sequences are SGHNT and YYREEE (reference sequence). This CDR3 has 14 residues. J lost 12 bases, V lost 5 bases, and 11 bases had no gene match. As DNA, the CDR3 is TGTGCCAGCAGTTCGTGGGGGGCTAGCGGGGGGCAGTTCTTC. This gives the protein CASSSWGASGGQFF.

The CDR3 is CASSYGLNQPQHF. CDR3 nucleotides: TGTGCCAGCAGTTACGGACTAAATCAGCCCCAGCATTTT. The V call is TRBV6-5, the J call TRBJ1-5; no firm D call. Germline-derived CDR1 and CDR2 are MNHEY and SVGAGI. V lost 2 bases to trimming and J lost 4 bases, with 6 bases between them. CDR3 size: 13 residues.

This clone has only one observation. This chain's CDR3 is CASKNLAGDAGELFF. In DNA form, the CDR3 reads TGCGCCAGCAAAAATCTAGCGGGAGACGCCGGGGAGCTGTTTTTT. The V call is TRBV10-2, the J call TRBJ2-2; TRBD2 matches 10 bases. Germline V gene sequence: CDR1 WSHSY, CDR2 SAAADI. V gave up 7 bases and J gave up 6 bases; unmatched junction bases: 8. The CDR3 is 15 amino acids.

The chain employs TRBV2 and TRBJ1-2; 7 nucleotides align to TRBD1. The trim removed 3 bases at V and 8 bases at J, leaving 3 bases unmatched. The CDR3 covers 12 residues. Germline CDR1 is SNHLY and CDR2 is FYNNEI. Written as DNA, the CDR3 is TGTGCCAGCAGTGATACAGGGGTCGGCTACACCTTC. This sequence encodes CASSDTGVGYTF.

The J gene is TRBJ2-3, the V gene TRBV9, with a weak D call TRBD2 (6 bases). With 2 bases removed from V and 0 bases from J, the gap between germline ends came to 13 bases. Germline values: CDR1 SGDLS, CDR2 YYNGEE. This CDR3 contains 16 residues. The CDR3 spells CASSVLSGTSTDTQYF. The CDR3 DNA follows: TGTGCCAGCAGCGTTCTCAGTGGGACTAGCACAGATACGCAGTATTTT.

The V call is TRBV7-3, the J call TRBJ2-1; TRBD2 matches at 7 bases. Per germline, CDR1 SGHTA and CDR2 FQGTGA. The CDR3 spans 14 residues. Losses at the gene ends were 3 bases for V and 10 bases for J; bases not matched to a gene: 9. The CDR3 spells CASSLGLTQEEQFF. CDR3 sequence (DNA): TGTGCCAGCAGCTTGGGACTAACCCAGGAGGAGCAGTTCTTC.

The V and J genes are TRBV15 and TRBJ2-2; D unclear. The CDR3 is 13 residues long. V lost 5 bases, J lost 6 bases, and 10 bases lay in between. Germline CDR1 is LNHNV and CDR2 is YYDKDF (reference sequence). CDR3 loop: CATSAGLPGELFF. CDR3 nucleotides: TGTGCCACCAGCGCCGGTTTGCCCGGGGAGCTGTTTTTT. The full variable domain, its missing parts supplied by reference TRBV15 and TRBJ2-2, is DAMVIQNPRYQVTQFGKPVTLSCSQTLNHNVMYWYQQKSSQAPKLLFHYYDKDFNNEADTPDNFQSRRPNTSFCFLDIRSPGLGDTAMYLCATSAGLPGELFFGEGSRLTVL.

The gene calls are TRBV2 and TRBJ2-5, with D tentatively TRBD2 (5 bases). The V end was cut by 5 bases, the J end by 5 bases, with 15 bases between. This CDR3 comprises 14 residues. Germline CDR1 reads SNHLY; CDR2 reads FYNNEI. CDR3 in DNA: TGTGCCAGCAGTCCGGGGTATTTGGAGGAGACCCAGTACTTC. It specifies CASSPGYLEETQYF. Full variable domain (missing parts from reference TRBV2 and TRBJ2-5): EPEVTQTPSHQVTQMGQEVILRCVPISNHLYFYWYRQILGQKVEFLVSFYNNEISEKSEIFDDQFSVERPDGSNFTLKIRSTKLEDSAMYFCASSPGYLEETQYFGPGTRLLVL.

This clone has a single count. This chain uses TRBV5-1 with TRBJ2-1; possibly TRBD2 for D (6 bases). V was cut by 1 base and J by 0 bases, with 8 bases left in between. Germline lookup yields CDR1 SGHRS and CDR2 YFSETQ. This CDR3 contains 15 residues. The DNA for the CDR3 is TGCGCCAGCAGCTTGACCGGGAGCTCCTACAATGAGCAGTTCTTC. Amino acids: CASSLTGSSYNEQFF.

The chain uses TRBV4-2 and TRBJ2-1; 8 positions agree with TRBD2. Germline trimming cut 1 base from V and 2 bases from J; bases unmatched to any gene: 4. The CDR3 loop spans 16 amino acids. Germline lookup yields CDR1 LGHNA and CDR2 YNFKEQ. In nucleotides, the CDR3 is TGTGCCAGCAGCCAAGTTCGGCGGGGGGCCTACAATGAGCAGTTCTTC. Encoded protein: CASSQVRRGAYNEQFF.

The CDR3 is CASSSGVGANVLTF. Here the CDR3 DNA reads TGTGCCAGCAGCTCAGGGGTGGGGGCCAACGTCCTGACTTTC. The J gene is TRBJ2-6, the V gene TRBV7-6; the D gene is possibly TRBD1 (6 bases). Germline V gives CDR1 SGHVS, CDR2 FNYEAQ. The V end lost 4 bases, the J end lost 4 bases, and 8 bases lay between the germline ends. This CDR3 is built from 14 residues. The variable domain in full, completed from reference TRBV7-6 and TRBJ2-6, reads GAGVSQSPRYKVTKRGQDVALRCDPISGHVSLYWYRQALGQGPEFLTYFNYEAQQDKSGLPNDRFSAERPEGSISTLTIQRTEQRDSAMYRCASSSGVGANVLTFGAGSRLTVL.

V usage is TRBV5-6 and J usage is TRBJ2-7, with 7 bases that match TRBD1. Germline lookup yields CDR1 SGHDT and CDR2 YYEEEE. After removal of 4 bases from V and 2 bases from J, the junction contained 21 bases not matched to a gene. The CDR3 loop spans 19 amino acids. The CDR3 loop is CASSINNRPQGEITYEQYF. CDR3 nucleotides: TGTGCCAGCAGCATAAATAACCGCCCCCAGGGGGAGATAACCTACGAGCAGTACTTC.

J is TRBJ1-4 and V is TRBV28; TRBD1 agrees at 9 bases. Germline CDR1 and CDR2: MDHEN and SYDVKM. The CDR3 totals 18 residues. V dropped 3 bases and J dropped 0; count of bases not matched to a gene: 8. The CDR3 sequence is CASSLYDRGGTTNEKLFF. CDR3 in DNA: TGTGCCAGCAGTTTGTACGACAGGGGGGGCACAACTAATGAAAAACTGTTTTTT.

The chain joins TRBV28 to TRBJ2-7; TRBD2 agrees at 10 bases. Looked up from germline, CDR1 is MDHEN and CDR2 is SYDVKM. CDR3 length: 16 residues. The J segment lost 3 bases and the V segment lost 5 bases, leaving 10 bases of the junction unmatched. The CDR3: CASSPALGLAVYEQYF. In nucleotides, the CDR3 is TGTGCCAGCAGTCCCGCCCTCGGACTAGCGGTCTACGAGCAGTACTTC.

In its sample, this clone was seen once. J is TRBJ2-5 and V is TRBV5-1; possible D gene TRBD1, 5 bases. The length of the CDR3 is 14 residues. V lost 4 bases to trimming and J lost 4 bases, with 14 bases between them. CDR1 and CDR2 (germline): SGHRS, YFSETQ. The CDR3, as DNA: TGCGCCAGCAGCCCCGAGGCAGGGCGAGAGACCCAGTACTTC. Protein product: CASSPEAGRETQYF. Using reference TRBV5-1 and TRBJ2-5 for the parts outside the CDR3, the full variable domain is KAGVTQTPRYLIKTRGQQVTLSCSPISGHRSVSWYQQTPGQGLQFLFEYFSETQRNKGNFPGRFSGRQFSNSRSEMNVSTLELGDSALYLCASSPEAGRETQYFGPGTRLLVL.

V usage is TRBV5-8 and J usage is TRBJ1-6; the D is unclear. The germline gives CDR1 SGHTS, CDR2 YDEGEE. This CDR3 has 15 residues. V was trimmed by 0 bases and J by 10 bases, leaving 14 bases between them. The CDR3 nucleotides read TGTGCCAGCAGCTTGGCCACAGCGGGCTCGTCACCCCTCCACTTT. Protein: CASSLATAGSSPLHF.

This clone has only one observation. The chain joins TRBV5-6 to TRBJ1-5; D possibly corresponds to TRBD1 (5 bases). V lost 0 bases and J lost 5, with 15 bases in between. The CDR3 covers 16 residues. Germline-derived CDR1 and CDR2 are SGHDT and YYEEEE. The CDR3 bases are TGTGCCAGCAGCTTGGGGTTAAGCCGGGGGGATCAGCCCCAGCATTTT. Protein: CASSLGLSRGDQPQHF.

CDR3 nucleotides: TGTGCCAGCAGTAAGGACAGGGAGAATGAAAAACTGTTTTTT. Translating it yields CASSKDRENEKLFF. This rearrangement joins TRBV9 to TRBJ1-4; 8 bases map to TRBD1. J lost 5 bases, V lost 5 bases, and 5 bases had no gene match. Looked up from germline, CDR1 is SGDLS and CDR2 is YYNGEE. The CDR3 is 14 residues long.